This entry describes one T cell receptor (beta chain). Sequencing was performed with immunoSEQ multiplex PCR; in TCRdb, only in-frame clones are kept and a portion is missing. The table has approximately 97,000 clones, about 91% seen once. Germline V gene sequence: CDR1 SGHVS, CDR2 FNYEAQ. The CDR3 consists of 14 residues. The V and J ends lost 5 bases and 6 bases, in that order; junction bases with no gene match: 6. This sample stems from a study of identifying expanded T cells in peripheral blood. This TCR derives from a person between 18 and 70 years old in good health. This chain connects TRBV7-6 to TRBJ1-2; 10 nucleotides line up with TRBD1. Input material: blood. CDR3 in DNA: TGTGCCAGCAGCATGGGACAGGGGTACGATGGCTACACCTTC. As protein: CASSMGQGYDGYTF.